This TCR beta chain was found in a study of shared clonotypes between healthy human individuals. General observations from the study: Relative to memory subsets, naive subsets generally showed larger estimated richness. Among four donors, about 5% of naive CD4 clonotypes were found in common.

Genomic DNA belonging to each subset was distributed in equal measure over several immunoSEQ plates. Using 200 ng DNA, 30,000 or so T cell genomes, the sorted-subset replicate PCRs were run. Here immunoSEQ multiplex PCR was the method, and the copy in TCRdb shows in-frame clones only, minus some. The sample contains some 2,100,000 clones, about 93% of which appear only once. Trimming pared 1 base from V and 0 bases from J, leaving 19 bases between. Germline assignment: CDR1 LNHDA and CDR2 SQIVND (reference sequence). CDR3 length: 19 amino acids. On this clone: Its target is unknown.

CD8 cells classed as naive were CD45RO-negative and positively selected for CCR7, excluding terminally differentiated effector memory CD45RA+ cells. Sequencing was done on a sample of naive CD8+ T cells from PBMCs. The receptor's source is a man in his late teens or twenties in good health. Some clones in this sample may be carry-over from other donors' samples. The rearrangement uses TRBV19 and TRBJ1-5, with unresolved D. CDR3 nucleotides: TGTGCCAGTAGTATAGCAGGACCTCCATGGGCGTATAGCAATCAGCCCCAGCATTTT. Protein sequence: CASSIAGPPWAYSNQPQHF.